The 17 T cell receptor beta chains reported below all come from one sample, sequenced in a study of shared clonotypes between healthy human individuals. Sequencing was performed with immunoSEQ multiplex PCR; in TCRdb, only in-frame clones are kept and a portion is missing. The sample contains 2 million to 2.5 million clones, 85% to 95% of which appear only once. Source material: naive CD4+ T cells from PBMCs. Subset given: CD45RA+ positively selected. The receptor source for this set is a young man in good health. Some clones in this sample may be carry-over from other donors' samples.

The rearrangement joins TRBV2 to TRBJ2-5, with 7 bases aligning to TRBD1. CDR3 length: 14 residues. Trimming removed 5 bases from V and 5 bases from J; junction bases left unmatched: 8. Germline CDR1 is SNHLY and CDR2 is FYNNEI. As DNA, the CDR3 is TGTGCCAGCAGTCTAGACAGGGATGTCGAGACCCAGTACTTC. Its protein is CASSLDRDVETQYF.

The V call is TRBV27, the J call TRBJ2-7; TRBD1 agrees at 10 bases. The CDR3 loop spans 14 amino acids. In germline, CDR1 is MNHEY, CDR2 SMNVEV (reference sequence). V lost 8 bases, J lost 4 bases, and 8 bases stayed unmatched. The CDR3 sequence is CASGRDRGQYEQYF. The CDR3, as DNA: TGTGCCAGCGGCCGGGACAGGGGACAGTACGAGCAGTACTTC.

The chain carries TRBV7-3 and TRBJ2-3; no definite D call. Between the trimmed V and J ends, which lost 2 bases and 0 bases, there was a span of 9 bases. Germline CDR1 SGHTA, CDR2 FQGTGA. The CDR3 length is 15 residues. As DNA, the CDR3 is TGTGCCAGCAGCTTAGAACCCTTTAGCACAGATACGCAGTATTTT. Translation: CASSLEPFSTDTQYF.

The chain joins TRBV4-1 to TRBJ1-2; D is unresolved. Germline V lookup: CDR1 MGHRA, CDR2 YSYEKL. The CDR3 is 14 amino acids. The V and J ends lost 4 bases and 3 bases respectively, with 12 bases between them. The CDR3, as DNA: TGCGCCAGCAGCCCCGGATTCACCCACTATGGCTACACCTTC. It encodes CASSPGFTHYGYTF.

The CDR3 DNA reads as TGTGCCAGCAGCCAAGGGGTCAACTCTGGAAACACCATATATTTT. Amino acids: CASSQGVNSGNTIYF. The rearrangement uses TRBV14 and TRBJ1-3, with no clear D. Deletions cut 1 base from V and 0 bases from J, with 7 bases between. This CDR3 contains 15 residues. Looked up from germline, CDR1 is SGHDN and CDR2 is FVKESK.

The count of this clone is one. Within the sample, other DNA sequences also encode this same CDR3. V and J are TRBV5-4 and TRBJ1-1; no reliable D call. CDR1 and CDR2 from the germline V gene are SGHNT and YYREEE (reference sequence). This CDR3 has 13 amino acids. The V gene lost 4 bases and the J gene lost 0 bases, with 7 bases spanning the gap. The CDR3 sequence: CASSLGLNTEAFF. The CDR3 nucleotides are TGTGCCAGCAGCCTTGGATTGAACACTGAAGCTTTCTTT.

The CDR3 DNA reads TGTGCCATAAAACAGGAGAACACTGAAGCTTTCTTT. Translation gives CAIKQENTEAFF. The chain joins TRBV28 to TRBJ1-1, with a tentative D call TRBD1 (5 bases). This CDR3 spans 12 amino acids. Looked up from germline, CDR1 is MDHEN and CDR2 is SYDVKM. V lost 10 bases, J lost 1 base, and 10 bases lay in between.

This chain joins TRBV15 and TRBJ2-7; the D gene could be TRBD1 or TRBD2 (6 bases each). V was trimmed by 1 base and J by 6 bases, leaving 13 bases between them. The germline V gene has CDR1 LNHNV and CDR2 YYDKDF (reference sequence). The CDR3 contains 14 residues. CDR3 in amino acids: CATSRARGPGEQYF. In nucleotides, the CDR3 is TGTGCCACCAGCAGAGCACGGGGGCCAGGCGAGCAGTACTTC.

The chain employs TRBV4-3 and TRBJ2-2; perhaps TRBD2 as D (6 bases). Germline-derived CDR1 and CDR2 are LGHNA and YSLEER. CDR3 length equals 17 residues. Trimming stripped 1 base from V and 3 bases from J, with 15 bases between. CDR3 nucleotides: TGCGCCAGCAGCCAAGCTCCGCGGGGCCAGGACACCGGGGAGCTGTTTTTT. It yields the protein CASSQAPRGQDTGELFF.

The table lists this clone with a count of one. V and J are TRBV6-1 and TRBJ1-1; weak D call: TRBD1 (6 bases). This CDR3 contains 14 residues. Trimming cost V 4 bases and J 3 bases, with 12 bases left between them. Germline CDR1 and CDR2: MNHNS and SASEGT. DNA for the CDR3: TGTGCCAGCAGTGTGGGGGGGCGAGACACTGAAGCTTTCTTT. This encodes CASSVGGRDTEAFF.

The rearrangement uses TRBV2 and TRBJ2-2, with no clear D. The germline V gene encodes CDR1 SNHLY and CDR2 FYNNEI. The germline V and J ends were trimmed by 4 bases and 4 bases, with 10 bases remaining between them. This CDR3 spans 14 amino acids. This CDR3 is CASSAVRATGELFF. The CDR3 bases are TGTGCCAGCAGTGCGGTTAGGGCCACCGGGGAGCTGTTTTTT.

Remarks on this clone: The junction differs from germline at one of its ends, possibly a read error. The genes are TRBV30 and TRBJ1-4; 7 bases fit TRBD1. This CDR3 comprises 14 residues. From germline, CDR1 is GTSNPN and CDR2 SVGIG (reference sequence). CDR3 DNA: TGTGTCTGGAGTACAGGACAGGCTAATGAAAAACTGTTTTTT. This encodes CVWSTGQANEKLFF.

The V call is TRBV28, the J call TRBJ1-1, with TRBD1 as a possible D gene (5 bases). The CDR3 loop spans 14 amino acids. Per germline, CDR1 MDHEN and CDR2 SYDVKM. Trimming took 8 bases from V and 0 from J, leaving 13 bases between them. CDR3 nucleotides: TGTGCCAGCGCTGACAGTTCCCTGAACACTGAAGCTTTCTTT. Amino acids: CASADSSLNTEAFF.

This clone was counted once. This rearrangement joins TRBV6-1 to TRBJ2-1; D may be TRBD1 or TRBD2 (5 bases each). Germline-derived CDR1 and CDR2 are MNHNS and SASEGT. This CDR3 is 13 amino acids long. Trimming stripped 4 bases from V and 10 bases from J, with 14 bases between. The DNA of the CDR3 is TGTGCCAGCAGTGCTCGGGACCCCCTGGAGCAGTTCTTC. Translation gives CASSARDPLEQFF.

This chain joins TRBV5-6 and TRBJ2-1; 8 bases are shared with TRBD2. Germline V gene data show CDR1 as SGHDT and CDR2 as YYEEEE. This CDR3 spans 16 amino acids. With 4 bases clipped from V and 3 bases from J, the junction kept 9 bases outside the gene matches. The CDR3 here is CASSGELAVFYNEQFF. CDR3 bases: TGTGCCAGCAGCGGGGAACTAGCGGTCTTCTACAATGAGCAGTTCTTC.

This clone was found a few times. Other DNA sequences in the sample encode the same CDR3. The gene calls are TRBV29-1 and TRBJ1-1; D is undetermined. The CDR3 is made up of 13 amino acids. Germline CDR1 reads SQVTM; CDR2 reads ANQGSEA. V lost 2 bases to trimming and J lost 0 bases, with 7 bases between them. Here the CDR3 DNA reads TGCAGCGTTGAAACAGCCATGAACACTGAAGCTTTCTTT. Its protein product is CSVETAMNTEAFF. The full variable domain, completed using reference TRBV29-1 and TRBJ1-1, is SAVISQKPSRDICQRGTSLTIQCQVDSQVTMMFWYRQQPGQSLTLIATANQGSEATYESGFVIDKFPISRPNLTFSTLTVSNMSPEDSSIYLCSVETAMNTEAFFGQGTRLTVV.

The J gene is TRBJ2-7, the V gene TRBV28; 9 bases map to TRBD1. The junction had 8 bases not matched to a gene; V was cut back by 6 bases and J by 5 bases. The CDR3 sequence is 14 residues long. The germline gives CDR1 MDHEN, CDR2 SYDVKM. The CDR3 region has the DNA TGTGCCAGCAGCAATACAGGGGGCGCCGACGAGCAGTACTTC. Residues: CASSNTGGADEQYF.